The entry below gives a single T cell receptor beta chain sequence along with its context. The sample holds one count of this clonotype. The clone's antigen remains unknown. No base quality information exists; no much larger clone differs at one position. One read is thin evidence. Taken with the paper, the label for treatment or condition translates to: allogeneic hematopoietic cell transplantation with graft depleted of TCRalphabeta T cells and CD19 B cells. TCRalphabeta/CD19-depleted allogeneic hematopoietic cell grafts were given to the transplant recipients, all of whom were children. The sample is drawn from a study of T-cell reconstitution after alpha-beta-depleted transplantation in children (dated by TCRdb to about 2016). As for the study more broadly: The study quantitatively tracked T-cell immune reconstitution after TCRalphabeta/CD19-depleted allogeneic hematopoietic cell transplantation in children using TCR repertoire profiling. Beyond this particular receptor, the publication reports: In some patients, high TCRbeta diversity at day 60 was attributed to recipient T cells and intrathymic progenitors that had survived conditioning. Over subsequent months, a decline in hyperexpanded clone frequencies was noted, and after one year, T-cell counts and TCRbeta diversity were mostly ascribed to newly produced T cells. The apparently early recovery of alphabetaT-cell counts about two months after transplant reportedly depended on only several hundred rapidly expanded clones that came from non-depleted graft cells.

The library was built by means of PCR. Data came from an Illumina HiSeq 2500. To normalize quantification of the TCRbeta repertoire, the TCR libraries were built with molecular barcoding that relied on unique molecular identifiers. Using fastp trimming at Q25 and MiXCR clonotype assembly, TCRdb reanalyzed the public sequencing data and kept in-frame beta chains. Under each unique CDR3 protein, matching rows form one entry showing the most common genes and DNA. Here the sample has a few hundred thousand distinct CDR3 sequences; about 40% occur a single time. The biggest ten clones account for around a quarter of the sample. Trimming leaves V shorter by 0 bases and J shorter by 9 bases, with the junction holding 15 bases beyond the gene matches. From a lookup of the germline V gene, CDR1 and CDR2 are ENHRY and SYGVKD. The CDR3 contains 18 residues, cysteine and phenylalanine counted. Here the CDR3 DNA is all that survives: 54 bases in frame from base 1.

This receptor chain uses TRBV10-3 and TRBJ2-1; TRBD2 matches 9 bases in the middle. The TCR originated in a girl aged 2 to 9 with aplastic anemia, due to receive a stem cell transplant. The material was PBMCs, obtained before TCRalphabeta/CD19-depleted stem cell transplant. The nucleotide sequence reads TGTGCCATCAGTGAGTCGGTTTCTAGCGGGACCTACTTTGCTGAGCAGTTCTTC. The encoded protein is CAISESVSSGTYFAEQFF.